The 5 T cell receptor beta chains below all came from one sample that was sequenced in a study of shared clonotypes between healthy human individuals (dated by TCRdb to 2020 to 2022). CD8 naive samples were obtained by positive selection for CCR7 among CD45RO-negative cells, yielding a CD45RA+CCR7+ population from which TemRA cells were excluded. Library generation was performed with the immunoSEQ multiplex PCR assay. Sourced from immuneACCESS, this table was stored by TCRdb with only in-frame sequences that have V and J called. A share of the clones is absent; for the studies checked, an unresolved V gene accounts for under half, and the remainder has no known explanation. This sample is represented by 2 million or so clones; approximately 94% of them were singletons. Clones ranked in the top ten supply 1% to 1.3% of the sample. The sample consisted of naive CD8+ T cells sorted from blood. This specimen's cell subset or site label, interpreted: CD45RA+CCR7+. The receptors here all came from a man aged 18 to 35 in good health.

In regard to this clone: One junction end does not reproduce the germline sequence, and a read error may be involved. The chain joins TRBV28 to TRBJ2-5, with D possibly being TRBD1 (5 bases). This CDR3 has 13 residues. In germline, CDR1 is MDHEN, CDR2 SYDVKM. CDR3 loop: CASSSTGQGTQYF. CDR3 nucleotides: TGTGCCAGCAGTTCGACTGGACAAGGGACCCAGTACTTC. Together with reference TRBV28 and TRBJ2-5, the CDR3 gives the full variable domain: DVKVTQSSRYLVKRTGEKVFLECVQDMDHENMFWYRQDPGLGLRLIYFSYDVKMKEKGDIPEGYSVSREKKERFSLILESASTNQTSMYLCASSSTGQGTQYFGPGTRLLVL.

Concerning this clone: This sample also contains other DNA sequences that code for the same CDR3. V usage is TRBV4-1 and J usage is TRBJ2-7; D unresolved. The V end lost 1 base, the J end lost 4 bases, and 8 bases lay between the germline ends. Germline V gene data show CDR1 as MGHRA and CDR2 as YSYEKL. This CDR3 has 13 residues. The CDR3 reads CASSQVGPYEQYF. Here the CDR3 DNA reads TGCGCCAGCAGCCAAGTCGGGCCTTACGAGCAGTACTTC.

The V gene is TRBV25-1, the J gene TRBJ2-7; 8 bases are a match to TRBD1. The V gene's germline CDR1 is MGHDK and CDR2 SYGVNS. Trimming removed 1 base from V and 1 base from J; junction bases left unmatched: 12. This CDR3 is 18 amino acids long. The CDR3 coding sequence is TGTGCCAGCAGTGAATCGACTACCAGGGGGCTTCGGTCCTACGAGCAGTACTTC. Its translation is CASSESTTRGLRSYEQYF.

This rearrangement joins TRBV27 to TRBJ2-1, with a weak D call TRBD1 (6 bases). Germline V CDR1 and CDR2: MNHEY, SMNVEV (reference sequence). CDR3 length: 17 residues. V lost 6 bases, J lost 6 bases, and 24 bases lay in between. The CDR3 sequence: CASSPMRVAGALNEQFF. DNA of the CDR3: TGTGCCAGCAGCCCGATGCGCGTCGCAGGGGCTCTCAATGAGCAGTTCTTC.

This rearrangement joins TRBV27 to TRBJ2-1, with 11 bases identical to TRBD1. V shed 8 bases, J shed 6 bases, and the junction held 6 bases outside the gene matches. From germline, CDR1 is MNHEY and CDR2 SMNVEV (reference sequence). There are 14 residues in the CDR3. This CDR3 is CASAIGTGGNEQFF. The CDR3 nucleotides read TGTGCCAGCGCGATAGGGACAGGGGGCAATGAGCAGTTCTTC.